The clone carrying this TCR beta chain was observed once. This specimen belongs to a study of PD-1 blockade in classical Hodgkin lymphoma. For the study at large: Patients were treated with nivolumab at 3 mg/kg, and this was given intravenously every 2 weeks.

Time point here: cycle 4 day 1 (C4D1), after less than 7 weeks of nivolumab. Each and every patient relapsed after autologous stem cell transplantation, and patients got differing brentuximab vedotin exposure. TCRdb's table, derived via immunoSEQ multiplex PCR, lists solely in-frame clones and lacks some. The table shows more than 40,000 clones, with nearly 70% occurring only once. Germline CDR1 and CDR2: MNHEY and SVGAGI. The CDR3 extends over 13 amino acids. Trimming removed 2 bases at V and 2 bases at J, with 7 bases between. This receptor was identified in a human donor with classical Hodgkin lymphoma. This material consisted of peripheral blood mononuclear cells (PBMCs), taken before the fourth cycle of nivolumab. The chain couples TRBV6-5 to TRBJ2-7; D unclear. CDR3 nucleotides: TGTGCCAGCAGTTACGCAGTAACCTACGAGCAGTACTTC. Translating it yields CASSYAVTYEQYF.